This T cell receptor (beta chain) was documented in a study of cytomegalovirus exposure and HLA in healthy donors. On the study more broadly: From about 180 million T cells, an earlier analysis saw 120 million or so unique TCR beta sequences. Study-wide results and caveats: Certain sequence variants were highly shared and formed a cluster, and this cluster was likely a sequencing artifact. Upon later analysis, HLA-associated TCR beta chains proved more clonally expanded than other, equally common chains. Accurate prediction of most subjects' HLA-A and HLA-B alleles from TCR beta sequences was reported.

Amplification used 60 Vbeta primers and 13 Jbeta primers. The protocol was immunoSEQ multiplex PCR, while the TCRdb copy is restricted to in-frame clones and leaves out a portion. In all, the sample yields 90,000 to 100,000 clones. As for this clone: Its specificity is unknown.

The TCR comes from a woman under 40 in good health and CMV-seronegative. The sample comprised PBMCs.

Written as DNA, the CDR3 is TGTGCCACCGTAAACCCCGGGAGAGAAAACATTCAGTACTTC. Translation: CATVNPGRENIQYF. The chain carries TRBV19 and TRBJ2-4; D is possibly TRBD2 (6 bases). The V gene lost 10 bases and the J gene lost 5 bases, with 18 bases spanning the gap. The CDR3 has 14 amino acids. Germline V gives CDR1 LNHDA, CDR2 SQIVND (reference sequence).